This T cell receptor beta chain stems from a study of blood T cell repertoires in COVID-19. Study-level background: Whether acute or convalescent, the COVID-19 samples came from the United States, Italy and Spain. In each case, the material was cDNA or gDNA derived from T cells, B-cell-depleted T cells, or PBMCs.

Authors' methods: Quantification of nucleated cells was approximated via reference gene primer amplification. Sequencing was performed with immunoSEQ multiplex PCR; in TCRdb, only in-frame clones are kept and a portion is missing. The DNA gave D and trimming, while V, J and clone size come from that table. The repertoire includes about 200,000 clones, about 88% of them detected once, and 0.65% to 0.85% sits in the top ten. Germline lookup yields CDR1 LGHDT and CDR2 YNNKEL (reference sequence). The CDR3 has 16 residues. Trimming shortened V by 2 bases and J by 5 bases, and 16 bases separated the two germline ends.

Sequenced: peripheral blood. This rearrangement joins TRBV3-1 (or the pseudogene TRBV3-2) to TRBJ2-1; D is ambiguous. The source of this sequence is a man aged 35 to 55 with acute or convalescent COVID-19. CDR3 residues: CASSQTPLRLDNEQFF. The CDR3 DNA is TGTGCCAGCAGCCAAACCCCATTAAGGCTAGACAATGAGCAGTTCTTC.